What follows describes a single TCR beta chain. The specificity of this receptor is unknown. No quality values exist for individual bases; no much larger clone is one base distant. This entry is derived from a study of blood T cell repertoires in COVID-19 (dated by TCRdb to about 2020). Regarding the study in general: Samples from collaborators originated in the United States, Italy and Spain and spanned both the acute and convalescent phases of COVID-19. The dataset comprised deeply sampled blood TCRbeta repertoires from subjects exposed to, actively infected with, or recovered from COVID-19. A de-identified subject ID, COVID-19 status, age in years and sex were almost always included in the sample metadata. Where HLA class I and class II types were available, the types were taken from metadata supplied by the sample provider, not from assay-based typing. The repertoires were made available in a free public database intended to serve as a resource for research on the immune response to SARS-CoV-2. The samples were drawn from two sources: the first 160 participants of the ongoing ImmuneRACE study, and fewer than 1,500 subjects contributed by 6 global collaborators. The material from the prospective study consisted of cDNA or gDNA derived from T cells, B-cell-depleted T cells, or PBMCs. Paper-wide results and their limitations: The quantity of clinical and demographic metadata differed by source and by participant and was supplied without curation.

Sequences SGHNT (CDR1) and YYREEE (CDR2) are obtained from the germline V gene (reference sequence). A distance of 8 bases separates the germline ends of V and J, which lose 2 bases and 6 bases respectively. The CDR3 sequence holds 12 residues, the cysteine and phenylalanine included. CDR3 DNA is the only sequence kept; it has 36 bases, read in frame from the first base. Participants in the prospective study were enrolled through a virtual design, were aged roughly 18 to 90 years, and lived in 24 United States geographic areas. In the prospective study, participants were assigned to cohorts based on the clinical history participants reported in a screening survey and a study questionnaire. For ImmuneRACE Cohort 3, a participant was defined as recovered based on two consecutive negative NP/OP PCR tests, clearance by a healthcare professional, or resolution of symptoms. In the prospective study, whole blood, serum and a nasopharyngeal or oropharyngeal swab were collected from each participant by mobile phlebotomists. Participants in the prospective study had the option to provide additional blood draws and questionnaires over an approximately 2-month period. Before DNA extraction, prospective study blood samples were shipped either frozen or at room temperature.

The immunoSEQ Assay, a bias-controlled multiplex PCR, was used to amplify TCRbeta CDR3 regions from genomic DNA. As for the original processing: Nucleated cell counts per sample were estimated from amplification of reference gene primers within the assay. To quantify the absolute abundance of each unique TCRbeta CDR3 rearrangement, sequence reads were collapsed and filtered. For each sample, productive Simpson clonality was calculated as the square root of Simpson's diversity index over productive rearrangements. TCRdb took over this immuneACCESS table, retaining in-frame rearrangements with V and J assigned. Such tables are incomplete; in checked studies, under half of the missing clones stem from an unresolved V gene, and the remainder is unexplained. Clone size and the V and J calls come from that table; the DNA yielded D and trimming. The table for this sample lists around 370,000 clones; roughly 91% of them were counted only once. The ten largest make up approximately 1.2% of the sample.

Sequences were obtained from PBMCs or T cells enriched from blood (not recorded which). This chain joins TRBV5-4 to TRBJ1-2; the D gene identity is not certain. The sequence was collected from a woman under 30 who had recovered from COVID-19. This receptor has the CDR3 CASSFPGNGYTF. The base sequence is TGTGCCAGCAGCTTCCCGGGAAATGGCTACACCTTC. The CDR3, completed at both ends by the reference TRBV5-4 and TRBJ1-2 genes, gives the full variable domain ETGVTQSPTHLIKTRGQQVTLRCSSQSGHNTVSWYQQALGQGPQFIFQYYREEENGRGNFPPRFSGLQFPNYSSELNVNALELDDSALYLCASSFPGNGYTFGSGTRLTVV.